This T cell receptor (beta chain) stems from a study of T cell responses to AZD1222 COVID-19 vaccine. Overall study results and limits: It was only 6 or 7 AZD1222 recipients who were seropositive at baseline.

Looked up from germline, CDR1 is SGHDT and CDR2 is YYEEEE. The V and J ends lost 0 bases and 4 bases respectively, with 11 bases between them. The CDR3 loop spans 16 amino acids. Libraries were prepared by immunoSEQ multiplex PCR; TCRdb keeps only in-frame clonotypes and omits some of them. Here the sample spans 140,000 or so clones, about nine tenths being singletons. With regard to this clone: Its antigen is unidentified.

The V call is TRBV5-6, the J call TRBJ1-6, with D possibly matching TRBD1 (5 bases). The sequencing used peripheral blood, collected 28 days after the second AZD1222 dose. The source is an adult who received the AZD1222 COVID-19 vaccine. This CDR3 is CASSLAGAHYNSPLHF. The CDR3 DNA sequence: TGTGCCAGCAGCTTGGCCGGGGCACATTATAATTCACCCCTCCACTTT.